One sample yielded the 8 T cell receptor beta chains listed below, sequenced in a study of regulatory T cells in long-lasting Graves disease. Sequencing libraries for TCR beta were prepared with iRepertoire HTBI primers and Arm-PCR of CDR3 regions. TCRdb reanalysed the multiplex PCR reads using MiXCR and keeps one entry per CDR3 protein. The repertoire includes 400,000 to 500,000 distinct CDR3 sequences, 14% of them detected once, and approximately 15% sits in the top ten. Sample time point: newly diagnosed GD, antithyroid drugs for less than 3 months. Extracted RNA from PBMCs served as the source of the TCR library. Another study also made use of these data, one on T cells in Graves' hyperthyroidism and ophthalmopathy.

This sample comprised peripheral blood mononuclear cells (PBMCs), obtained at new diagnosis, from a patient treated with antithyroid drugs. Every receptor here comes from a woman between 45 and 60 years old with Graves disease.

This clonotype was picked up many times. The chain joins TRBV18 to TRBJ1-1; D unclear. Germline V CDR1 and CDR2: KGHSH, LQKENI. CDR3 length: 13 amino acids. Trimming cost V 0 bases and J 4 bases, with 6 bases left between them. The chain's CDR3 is CASSPPGGTEAFF. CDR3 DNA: TGTGCCAGCTCACCACCGGGAGGCACTGAAGCTTTCTTT.

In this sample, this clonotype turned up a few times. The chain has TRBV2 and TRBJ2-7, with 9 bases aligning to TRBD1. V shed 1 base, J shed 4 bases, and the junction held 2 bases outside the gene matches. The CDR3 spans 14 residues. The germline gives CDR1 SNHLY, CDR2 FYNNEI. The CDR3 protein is CASSEGQGGYEQYF. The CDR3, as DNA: TGTGCCAGCAGTGAAGGACAGGGGGGTTACGAGCAGTACTTC.

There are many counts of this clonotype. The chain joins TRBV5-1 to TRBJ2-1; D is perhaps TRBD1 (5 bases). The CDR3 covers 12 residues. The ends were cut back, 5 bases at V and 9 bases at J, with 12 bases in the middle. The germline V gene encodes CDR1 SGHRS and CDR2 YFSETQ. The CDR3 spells CASSWTDSEQFF. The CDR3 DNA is TGCGCCAGCAGTTGGACCGACAGTGAGCAGTTCTTC.

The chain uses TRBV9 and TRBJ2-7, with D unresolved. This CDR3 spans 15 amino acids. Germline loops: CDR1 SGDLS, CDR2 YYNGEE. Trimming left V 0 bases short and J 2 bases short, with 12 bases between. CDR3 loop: CASSVDHGLPYEQYF. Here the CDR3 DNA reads TGTGCCAGCAGCGTAGATCATGGGCTCCCCTACGAGCAGTACTTC.

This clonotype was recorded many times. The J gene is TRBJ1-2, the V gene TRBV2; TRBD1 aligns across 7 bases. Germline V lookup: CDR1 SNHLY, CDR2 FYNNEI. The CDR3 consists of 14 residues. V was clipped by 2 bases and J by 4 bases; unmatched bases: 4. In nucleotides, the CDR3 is TGTGCCAGCAGTGAAAGACAGGGCGTCTATGGCTACACCTTC. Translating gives CASSERQGVYGYTF.

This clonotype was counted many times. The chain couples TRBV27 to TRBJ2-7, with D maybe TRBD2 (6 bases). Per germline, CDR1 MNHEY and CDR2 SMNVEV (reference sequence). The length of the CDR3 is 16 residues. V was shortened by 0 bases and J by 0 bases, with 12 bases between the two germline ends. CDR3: CASSLSGGGDSYEQYF. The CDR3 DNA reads TGTGCCAGCAGTTTATCGGGAGGCGGAGACTCCTACGAGCAGTACTTC.

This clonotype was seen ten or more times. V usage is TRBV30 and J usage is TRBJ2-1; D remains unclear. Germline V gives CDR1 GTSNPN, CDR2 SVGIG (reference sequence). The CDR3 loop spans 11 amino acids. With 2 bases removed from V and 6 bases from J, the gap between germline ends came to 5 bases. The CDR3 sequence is CAWSRSNEQFF. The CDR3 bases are TGTGCCTGGAGTAGGAGCAATGAGCAGTTCTTC. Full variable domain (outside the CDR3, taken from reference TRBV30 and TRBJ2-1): SQTIHQWPATLVQPVGSPLSLECTVEGTSNPNLYWYRQAAGRGLQLLFYSVGIGQISSEVPQNLSASRPQDRQFILSSKKLLLSDSGFYLCAWSRSNEQFFGPGTRLTVL.

The CDR3 DNA reads TGCGCCAGCAAAATAGGATCAACTAATGAAAAACTGTTTTTT. This sequence encodes CASKIGSTNEKLFF. V is TRBV5-1 and J is TRBJ1-4; D gene uncertain. The V and J ends lost 6 bases and 0 bases respectively, with 9 bases between them. The CDR3 has 14 residues. Germline V gene sequence: CDR1 SGHRS, CDR2 YFSETQ.